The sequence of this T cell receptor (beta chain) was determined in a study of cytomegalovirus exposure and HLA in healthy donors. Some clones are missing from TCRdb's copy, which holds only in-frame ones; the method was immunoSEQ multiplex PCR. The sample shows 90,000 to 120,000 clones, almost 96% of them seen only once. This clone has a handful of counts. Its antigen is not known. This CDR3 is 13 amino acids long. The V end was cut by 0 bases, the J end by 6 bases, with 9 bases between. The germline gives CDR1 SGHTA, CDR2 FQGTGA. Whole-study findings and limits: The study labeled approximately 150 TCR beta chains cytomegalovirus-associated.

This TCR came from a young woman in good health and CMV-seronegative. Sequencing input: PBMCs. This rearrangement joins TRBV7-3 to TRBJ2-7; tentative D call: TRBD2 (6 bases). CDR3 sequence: CASSLTAGREQYF. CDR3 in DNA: TGTGCCAGCAGCTTAACTGCGGGGCGCGAGCAGTACTTC.